This TCR beta chain was found in a study of T cells in localized non-small cell lung cancer. Study-wide results and caveats: Clonality of T cells reached its maximum in uninvolved adjacent lung, surpassing tumor. Higher T cell density in the blood was associated with longer overall survival, whereas higher adjacent-lung clonality associated with shorter survival.

V was shortened by 5 bases and J by 7 bases, with 11 bases between the two germline ends. This CDR3 comprises 12 residues. Germline V gene lookup returns CDR1 SEHNR and CDR2 FQNEAQ (reference sequence). Regarding this clone: Its antigen is not known.

The table came from immunoSEQ multiplex PCR; TCRdb's copy has only in-frame clones and leaves some out. The data contain roughly 29,000 clones, 65% to 85% of them seen just once; the ten biggest clones take up over 4.5%. The sample was peripheral blood mononuclear cells, taken before any cancer treatment. The origin of this receptor is a man aged 35-69 years with stage III lung adenocarcinoma. V gene TRBV7-9 combines with J gene TRBJ1-1, with D tentatively TRBD1 (5 bases). The CDR3 spells CASSVRQFEAFF. The DNA of the CDR3 is TGTGCCAGCAGCGTGAGACAGTTTGAAGCTTTCTTT.